This TCR beta chain emerged from a study of T-cell reconstitution after alpha-beta-depleted transplantation in children. Germline assignment: CDR1 MRHNA and CDR2 SNTAGT. This CDR3 spans 15 amino acids. V gave up 2 bases and J gave up 7 bases; unmatched junction bases: 6. Using unique molecular identifiers, the investigators prepared the TCRbeta library. TCRdb re-analysed the PCR reads in MiXCR, keeping a single row per CDR3 protein. The table has over 150,000 distinct CDR3 sequences, 5% to 7.5% seen once. This clonotype was counted at least ten times. Its antigen remains unidentified. Findings and caveats of the study: Several hundred expanded graft clones reportedly were the source of alpha-beta T cells about two months after transplant. After transplant, high TCRbeta diversity at day 60 in some patients arose from surviving recipient T cells and thymic progenitors. Newly produced T cells mostly accounted for T-cell counts and diversity one year post-transplant.

The source is a girl under three years old with combined immunodeficiency, due to receive a stem cell transplant. This chain links TRBV6-4 with TRBJ2-1; the match to TRBD2 covers 9 bases. The input for sequencing was PBMCs, taken before TCRalphabeta/CD19-depleted stem cell transplant. CDR3 coding DNA: TGTGCCAGCAGTGACAATAGCGGGAGCCGAAATGAGCAGTTCTTC. Translated: CASSDNSGSRNEQFF.